This TCR beta chain emerged from a study of shared clonotypes between healthy human individuals. The overall study: CD4 naive and memory got three plates each, CD8 naive two, CD8 memory one.

Whole-study results and caveats: Generally, naive subsets (rather than memory subsets) showed larger estimated richness.

On this clone: Its cognate antigen is unknown.

The repertoire was sequenced with immunoSEQ multiplex PCR; TCRdb's copy has only in-frame clones and lacks some. The repertoire has roughly 640,000 clones, 97% of them found once; the top ten carry around 0.06%. Donors, healthy HIV-negative adults, lacked recent acute infections or vaccinations. The V gene lost 8 bases and the J gene lost 0 bases, with 8 bases spanning the gap. The length of the CDR3 is 13 residues. Germline values: CDR1 MDHEN, CDR2 SYDVKM. V usage is TRBV28 and J usage is TRBJ1-5; D not certain. The sequenced material came from naive CD4+ T cells sorted from blood. Subset here: CD45RA+ positively selected. The receptor comes from a woman aged 25-40 years in good health. The CDR3 here is CASQRPSNQPQHF. CDR3 DNA: TGTGCCAGCCAACGACCTAGCAATCAGCCCCAGCATTTT.